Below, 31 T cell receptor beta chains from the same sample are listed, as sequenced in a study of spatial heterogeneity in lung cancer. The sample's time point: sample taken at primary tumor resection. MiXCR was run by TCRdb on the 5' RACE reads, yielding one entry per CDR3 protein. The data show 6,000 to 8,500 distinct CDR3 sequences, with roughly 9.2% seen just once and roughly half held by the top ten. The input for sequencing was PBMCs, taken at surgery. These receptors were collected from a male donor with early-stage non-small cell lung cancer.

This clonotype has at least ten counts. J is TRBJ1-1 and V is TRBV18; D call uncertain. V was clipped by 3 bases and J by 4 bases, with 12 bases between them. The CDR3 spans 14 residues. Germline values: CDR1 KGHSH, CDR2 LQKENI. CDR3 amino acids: CASSPVGVSTEAFF. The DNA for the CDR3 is TGTGCCAGCTCACCCGTAGGTGTGTCCACTGAAGCTTTCTTT.

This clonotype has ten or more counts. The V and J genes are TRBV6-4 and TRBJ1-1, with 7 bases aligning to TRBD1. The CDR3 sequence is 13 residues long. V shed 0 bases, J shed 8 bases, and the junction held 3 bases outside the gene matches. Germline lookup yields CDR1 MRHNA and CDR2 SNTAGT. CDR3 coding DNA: TGTGCCAGCAGTGACTCAGAGACAGGGGAAGCTTTCTTT. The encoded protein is CASSDSETGEAFF.

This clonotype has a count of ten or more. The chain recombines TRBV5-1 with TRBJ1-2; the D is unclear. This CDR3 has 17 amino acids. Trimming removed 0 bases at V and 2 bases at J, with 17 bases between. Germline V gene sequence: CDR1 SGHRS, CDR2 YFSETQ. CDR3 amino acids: CASSLETLSYLNYGYTF. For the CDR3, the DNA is TGCGCCAGCAGCTTGGAAACATTATCCTACCTAAACTATGGCTACACCTTC.

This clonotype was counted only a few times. The DNA of the CDR3 is TGCGCCAGCAGCCAAGGAAGGTTCCGACTATCCTACAATGAGCAGTTCTTC. Protein product: CASSQGRFRLSYNEQFF. The chain recombines TRBV4-3 with TRBJ2-1, with D possibly TRBD2 on 5 matching bases. V was pared by 1 base and J by 1 base, with 14 bases between. Germline V CDR1 and CDR2: LGHNA, YSLEER. This CDR3 has 17 residues.

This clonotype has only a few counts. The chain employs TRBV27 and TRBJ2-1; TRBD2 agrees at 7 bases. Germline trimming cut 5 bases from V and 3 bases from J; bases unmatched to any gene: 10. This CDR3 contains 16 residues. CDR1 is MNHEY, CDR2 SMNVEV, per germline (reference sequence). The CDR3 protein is CASSPLSGVVYNEQFF. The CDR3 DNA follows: TGTGCCAGCAGTCCACTAAGCGGGGTTGTCTACAATGAGCAGTTCTTC.

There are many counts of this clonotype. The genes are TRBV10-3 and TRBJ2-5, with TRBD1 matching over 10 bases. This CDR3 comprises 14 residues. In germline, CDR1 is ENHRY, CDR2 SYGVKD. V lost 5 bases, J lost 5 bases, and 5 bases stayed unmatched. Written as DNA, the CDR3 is TGTGCCATCAGTCCCGGGACAGGGGTCGAGACCCAGTACTTC. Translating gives CAISPGTGVETQYF.

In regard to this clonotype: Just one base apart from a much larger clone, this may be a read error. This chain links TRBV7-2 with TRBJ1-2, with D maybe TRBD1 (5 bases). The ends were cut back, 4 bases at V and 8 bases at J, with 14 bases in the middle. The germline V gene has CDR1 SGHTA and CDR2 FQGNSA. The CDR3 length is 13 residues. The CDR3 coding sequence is TGTGCCAGCAGCTCCGAGACAGAGGAGGGCTACACCTTC. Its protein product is CASSSETEEGYTF.

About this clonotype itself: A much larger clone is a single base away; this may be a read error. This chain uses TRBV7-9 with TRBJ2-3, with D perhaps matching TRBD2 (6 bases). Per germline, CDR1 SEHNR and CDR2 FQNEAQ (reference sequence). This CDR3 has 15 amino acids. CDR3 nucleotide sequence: TGTGCCAGCAGCTTAGGCGGGGACTTCACAGTTACGCAGTATTTT. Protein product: CASSLGGDFTVTQYF.

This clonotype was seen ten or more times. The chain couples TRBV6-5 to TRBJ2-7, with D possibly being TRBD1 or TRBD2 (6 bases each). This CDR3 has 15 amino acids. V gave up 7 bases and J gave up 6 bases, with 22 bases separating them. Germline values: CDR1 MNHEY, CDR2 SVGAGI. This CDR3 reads CASNNGDNGGGEQYF. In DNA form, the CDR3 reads TGTGCCAGCAATAACGGGGACAACGGGGGTGGCGAGCAGTACTTC.

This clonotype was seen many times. CDR3: CASSYSHGGEQYF. The CDR3 nucleotides read TGTGCCAGCAGTTATAGTCACGGGGGCGAGCAGTACTTC. The rearrangement links TRBV6-2 or TRBV6-3 to TRBJ2-7, with a possible D match to TRBD2 (6 bases). From germline, CDR1 is MNHEY and CDR2 SVGEGT. Trimming cost V 3 bases and J 6 bases, with 12 bases left between them. There are 13 residues in the CDR3.

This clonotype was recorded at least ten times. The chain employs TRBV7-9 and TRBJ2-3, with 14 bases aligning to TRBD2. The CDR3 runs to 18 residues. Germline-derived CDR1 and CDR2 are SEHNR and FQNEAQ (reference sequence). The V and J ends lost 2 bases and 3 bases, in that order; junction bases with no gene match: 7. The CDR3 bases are TGTGCCAGCAGCTTATCCCTGACTAGCGGGAGGGAAACAGATACGCAGTATTTT. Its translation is CASSLSLTSGRETDTQYF.

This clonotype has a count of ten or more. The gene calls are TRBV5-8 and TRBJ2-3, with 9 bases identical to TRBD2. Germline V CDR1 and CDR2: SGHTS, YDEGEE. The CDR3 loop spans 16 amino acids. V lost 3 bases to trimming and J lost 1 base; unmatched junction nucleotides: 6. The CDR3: CASSWREGRGTDTQYF. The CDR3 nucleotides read TGTGCCAGCAGCTGGCGGGAGGGCCGAGGCACAGATACGCAGTATTTT. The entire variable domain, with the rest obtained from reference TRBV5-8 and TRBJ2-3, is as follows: EAGVTQSPTHLIKTRGQQATLRCSPISGHTSVYWYQQALGLGLQFLLWYDEGEERNRGNFPPRFSGRQFPNYSSELNVNALELEDSALYLCASSWREGRGTDTQYFGPGTRLTVL.

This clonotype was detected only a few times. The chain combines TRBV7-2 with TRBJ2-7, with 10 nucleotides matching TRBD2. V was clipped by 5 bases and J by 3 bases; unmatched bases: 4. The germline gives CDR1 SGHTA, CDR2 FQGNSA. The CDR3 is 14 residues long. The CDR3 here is CASSPSGRFYEQYF. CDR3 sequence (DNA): TGTGCCAGCAGCCCTAGCGGGAGATTCTACGAGCAGTACTTC.

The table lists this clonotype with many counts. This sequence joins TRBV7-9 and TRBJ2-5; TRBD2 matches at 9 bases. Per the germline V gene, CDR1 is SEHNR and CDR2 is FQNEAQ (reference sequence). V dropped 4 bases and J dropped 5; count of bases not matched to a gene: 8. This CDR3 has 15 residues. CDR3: CASSSAGGILETQYF. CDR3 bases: TGTGCCAGCAGCTCCGCGGGAGGGATCCTGGAGACCCAGTACTTC. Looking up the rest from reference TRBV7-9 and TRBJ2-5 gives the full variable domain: DTGVSQNPRHKITKRGQNVTFRCDPISEHNRLYWYRQTLGQGPEFLTYFQNEAQLEKSRLLSDRFSAERPKGSFSTLEIQRTEQGDSAMYLCASSSAGGILETQYFGPGTRLLVL.

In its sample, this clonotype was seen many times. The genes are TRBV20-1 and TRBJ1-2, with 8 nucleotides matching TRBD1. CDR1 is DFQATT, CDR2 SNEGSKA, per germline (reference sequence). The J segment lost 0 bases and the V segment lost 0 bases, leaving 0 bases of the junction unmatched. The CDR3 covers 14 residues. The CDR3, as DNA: TGCAGTGCTAGAGAGGGACAGGCTAACTATGGCTACACCTTC. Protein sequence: CSAREGQANYGYTF.

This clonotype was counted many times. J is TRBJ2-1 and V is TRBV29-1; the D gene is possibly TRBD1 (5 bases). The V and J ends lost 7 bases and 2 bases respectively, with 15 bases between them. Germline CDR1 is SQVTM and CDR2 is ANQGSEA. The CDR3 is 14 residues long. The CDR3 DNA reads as TGCAGCGGAACAGGTGCCTATCCCTACAATGAGCAGTTCTTC. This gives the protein CSGTGAYPYNEQFF.

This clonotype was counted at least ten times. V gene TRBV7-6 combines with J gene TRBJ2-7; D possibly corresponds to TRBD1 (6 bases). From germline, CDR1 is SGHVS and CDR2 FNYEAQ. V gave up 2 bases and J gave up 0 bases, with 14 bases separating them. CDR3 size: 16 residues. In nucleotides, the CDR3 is TGTGCCAGCAGCTTATCCGGGACGGACAGCTCCTACGAGCAGTACTTC. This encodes CASSLSGTDSSYEQYF.

CDR3 sequence (DNA): TGTGCCAGCAGTGGGACAGGGGGCTTAGAATCACCCCTCCACTTT. This gives the protein CASSGTGGLESPLHF. J is TRBJ1-6 and V is TRBV2; 11 positions match TRBD1. The CDR3 has 15 residues. Looked up from germline, CDR1 is SNHLY and CDR2 is FYNNEI. V lost 4 bases and J lost 10; bases outside the gene matches: 6.

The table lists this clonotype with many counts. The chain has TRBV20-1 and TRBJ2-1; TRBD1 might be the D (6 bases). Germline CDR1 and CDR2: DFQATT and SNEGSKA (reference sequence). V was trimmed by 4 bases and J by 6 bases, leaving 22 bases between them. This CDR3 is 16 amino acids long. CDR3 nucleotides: TGCAGTGCTATTGGTTTGAGCAGGGGTGTCCTCAATGAGCAGTTCTTC. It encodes CSAIGLSRGVLNEQFF.

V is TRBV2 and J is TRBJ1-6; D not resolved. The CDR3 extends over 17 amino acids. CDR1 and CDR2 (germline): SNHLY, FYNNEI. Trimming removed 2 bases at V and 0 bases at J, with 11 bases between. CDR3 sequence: CASSERAVSSYNSPLHF. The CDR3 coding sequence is TGTGCCAGCAGTGAACGCGCGGTGAGCTCCTATAATTCACCCCTCCACTTT. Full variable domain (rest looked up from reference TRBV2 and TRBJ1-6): EPEVTQTPSHQVTQMGQEVILRCVPISNHLYFYWYRQILGQKVEFLVSFYNNEISEKSEIFDDQFSVERPDGSNFTLKIRSTKLEDSAMYFCASSERAVSSYNSPLHFGNGTRLTVT.

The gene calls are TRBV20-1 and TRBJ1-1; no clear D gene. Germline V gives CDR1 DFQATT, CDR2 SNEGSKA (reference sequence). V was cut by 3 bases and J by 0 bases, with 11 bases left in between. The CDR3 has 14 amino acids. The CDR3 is CSASTGPMNTEAFF. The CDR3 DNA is TGCAGTGCTAGTACCGGGCCAATGAACACTGAAGCTTTCTTT.

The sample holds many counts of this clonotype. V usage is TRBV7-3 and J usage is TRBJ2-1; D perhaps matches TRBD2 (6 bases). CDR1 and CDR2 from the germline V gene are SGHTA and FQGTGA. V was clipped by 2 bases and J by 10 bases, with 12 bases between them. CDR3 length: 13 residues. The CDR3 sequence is CASSLDFAGEQFF. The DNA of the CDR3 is TGTGCCAGCAGCTTAGATTTCGCGGGGGAGCAGTTCTTC.

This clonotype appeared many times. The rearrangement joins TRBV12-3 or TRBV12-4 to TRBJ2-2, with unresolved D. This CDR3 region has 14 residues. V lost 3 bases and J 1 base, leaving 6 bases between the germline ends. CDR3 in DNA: TGTGCCAGCAGTTTTCCCGGGAACACCGGGGAGCTGTTTTTT. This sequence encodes CASSFPGNTGELFF.

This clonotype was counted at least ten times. As DNA, the CDR3 is TGCAGTGCTAGAGATCCCCTATCGACACTGAACACTGAAGCTTTCTTT. Translating it yields CSARDPLSTLNTEAFF. The chain joins TRBV20-1 to TRBJ1-1, with D unresolved. The germline gives CDR1 DFQATT, CDR2 SNEGSKA (reference sequence). Trimming stripped 0 bases from V and 0 bases from J, with 14 bases between. The CDR3 extends over 16 amino acids.

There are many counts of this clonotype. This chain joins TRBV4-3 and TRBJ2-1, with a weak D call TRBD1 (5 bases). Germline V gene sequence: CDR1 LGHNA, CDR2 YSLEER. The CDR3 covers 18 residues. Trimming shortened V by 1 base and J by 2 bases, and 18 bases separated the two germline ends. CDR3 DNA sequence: TGCGCCAGCAGCCAAGCTACCCTTGCTAGGGGCCCCTACAATGAGCAGTTCTTC. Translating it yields CASSQATLARGPYNEQFF.

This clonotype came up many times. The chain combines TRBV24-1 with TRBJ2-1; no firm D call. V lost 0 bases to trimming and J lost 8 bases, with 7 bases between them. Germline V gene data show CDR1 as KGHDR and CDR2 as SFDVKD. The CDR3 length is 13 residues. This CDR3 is CATSDLAGHEQFF. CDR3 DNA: TGTGCCACCAGTGATTTGGCTGGCCATGAGCAGTTCTTC.

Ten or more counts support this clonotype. The CDR3 DNA sequence: TGTGCCAGCCGATCCGATACTAACTATGGCTACACCTTC. Translating gives CASRSDTNYGYTF. The chain recombines TRBV6-2 or TRBV6-3 with TRBJ1-2; no firm D call. Trimming cost V 8 bases and J 0 bases, with 10 bases left between them. The germline gives CDR1 MNHEY, CDR2 SVGEGT. CDR3 size: 13 residues.

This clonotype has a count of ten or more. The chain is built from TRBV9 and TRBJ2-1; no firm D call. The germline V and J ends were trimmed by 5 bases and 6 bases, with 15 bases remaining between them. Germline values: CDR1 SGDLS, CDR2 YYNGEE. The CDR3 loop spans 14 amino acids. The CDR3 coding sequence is TGTGCCAGCAGTACCTCTCGGGCCGTCAATGAGCAGTTCTTC. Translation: CASSTSRAVNEQFF.

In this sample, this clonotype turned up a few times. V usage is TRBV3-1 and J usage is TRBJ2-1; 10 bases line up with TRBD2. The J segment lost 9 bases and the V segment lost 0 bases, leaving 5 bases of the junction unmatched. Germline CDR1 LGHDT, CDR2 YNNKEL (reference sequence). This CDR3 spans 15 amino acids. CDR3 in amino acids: CASSQDASGRGEQFF. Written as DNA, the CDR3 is TGTGCCAGCAGCCAAGATGCTAGCGGGAGAGGTGAGCAGTTCTTC.

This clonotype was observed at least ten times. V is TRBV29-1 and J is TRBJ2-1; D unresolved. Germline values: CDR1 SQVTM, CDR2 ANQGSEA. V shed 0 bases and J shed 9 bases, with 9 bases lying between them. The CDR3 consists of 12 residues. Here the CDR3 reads CSVEDLGSEQFF. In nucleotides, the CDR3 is TGCAGCGTTGAAGATCTGGGTTCTGAGCAGTTCTTC.

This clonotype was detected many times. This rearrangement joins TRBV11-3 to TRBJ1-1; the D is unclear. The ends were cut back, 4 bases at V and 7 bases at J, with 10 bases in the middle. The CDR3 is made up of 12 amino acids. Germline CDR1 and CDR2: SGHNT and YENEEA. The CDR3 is CASSSRGFEAFF. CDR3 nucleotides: TGTGCCAGCAGCTCCCGGGGATTTGAAGCTTTCTTT.